Only a few counts were recorded for the clone carrying this T cell receptor beta chain. Its specificity is not known. This entry belongs to a study of T-cell memory formation after mild COVID-19. Looking at the study overall: The study found TCR clusters largely donor specific. The study, taken as a whole, reports: CD4+ bias marked clones expanding day 15 to 37, unlike balanced contracting clones.

The 5'RACE method, run with constant-segment primers, produced TCR alpha and TCR beta cDNA libraries (carrying sample barcodes and UMIs). TCRdb reprocessed the 5' RACE reads with MiXCR, giving one entry per CDR3 protein. The table includes some 320,000 distinct CDR3 sequences, approximately 14% detected once. Material for sequencing was PBMCs or a T cell subset sorted from them (not recorded which). The TCR was taken from a man aged 18 to 30 who had mild COVID-19 (a few samples of this study predate the infection). Cell type and time point are not known.

The CDR3 loop is CASSPDTGLDYEQYV. CDR3 nucleotides: TGTGCCAGCAGCCCCGACACGGGCCTCGATTACGAGCAGTACGTC. The gene calls are TRBV7-6 and TRBJ2-7; D unclear. The V and J ends lost 5 bases and 4 bases respectively, with 18 bases between them. Per germline, CDR1 SGHVS and CDR2 FNYEAQ. The CDR3 is 15 residues long.